A single T cell receptor beta chain is shown here with its context. This sample stems from a study of response to subunit inactivated influenza vaccine. From the RT-PCR reads, TCRdb called clonotypes with MiXCR, one entry per CDR3 protein. Seen here are more than 500,000 distinct CDR3 sequences, around 10% observed once, and the top ten hold approximately 10%. The CDR3 runs 14 residues. V dropped 3 bases and J dropped 6; count of bases not matched to a gene: 4. The sample was also reused in another study, on T cells expressing NK-cell markers. That report notes: As the method of synthesis, 5'RACE template switching with UMIs yielded TCR beta cDNA. Beta-chain profiling covered CD3+CD56+NKG2C+, CD3+CD56+NKG2C- and CD3+CD56-NKG2C+ sorted subsets.

The rearrangement joins TRBV12-3 or TRBV12-4 to TRBJ1-5, with TRBD1 matching over 8 bases. Sequences were derived from PBMCs from blood, sampled on the day of vaccination. The TCR comes from a man aged 45 to 65 who received an inactivated influenza vaccine. The DNA of the CDR3 is TGTGCCAGCAGTTTTGCAGGGGGCGGTCAGCCCCAGCATTTT. Residues: CASSFAGGGQPQHF.